Following are 21 T cell receptor beta chains from one sample sequenced in a study of blood T cell repertoires in COVID-19. Measured with immunoSEQ multiplex PCR; TCRdb has only the in-frame clones, and not every one. The table shows approximately 90,000 clones, with 89% occurring only once. Sequences were obtained from peripheral blood. Receptor source: a man in his fifties with acute or convalescent COVID-19.

This clone was seen a few times. The chain is built from TRBV19 and TRBJ1-5; D is uncertain. This CDR3 has 18 residues. V dropped 3 bases and J dropped 4 bases, with 22 bases sitting between them. Per germline, CDR1 LNHDA and CDR2 SQIVND (reference sequence). The DNA for the CDR3 is TGTGCCAGTAGTATTATGGTGGAGGAGGGATTATTTAATCAGCCCCAGCATTTT. Protein: CASSIMVEEGLFNQPQHF.

This chain links TRBV5-6 with TRBJ2-3; D gene unclear. This CDR3 is built from 13 residues. Germline lookup yields CDR1 SGHDT and CDR2 YYEEEE. V lost 4 bases and J lost 4, with 10 bases in between. CDR3 bases: TGTGCCAGCAGCGTCGGGTCGCCAGATACGCAGTATTTT. This translates into CASSVGSPDTQYF.

This chain uses TRBV5-1 with TRBJ1-2, with TRBD1 matching over 9 bases. Trimming removed 5 bases from V and 6 bases from J; junction bases left unmatched: 11. Germline assignment: CDR1 SGHRS and CDR2 YFSETQ. CDR3 size: 15 residues. CDR3 region: CASSFTGTGSDGYTF. The CDR3 bases are TGCGCCAGCAGTTTTACCGGGACAGGGAGCGATGGCTACACCTTC.

This chain joins TRBV10-3 and TRBJ1-4; D unresolved. Germline values: CDR1 ENHRY, CDR2 SYGVKD. The length of the CDR3 is 13 residues. The germline V and J ends were trimmed by 0 bases and 8 bases, with 7 bases remaining between them. CDR3 protein: CAISESPGEKLFF. Written as DNA, the CDR3 is TGTGCCATCAGTGAGTCCCCGGGGGAAAAACTGTTTTTT.

The chain has TRBV3-1 (or the pseudogene TRBV3-2) and TRBJ1-5, with 9 bases aligning to TRBD1. Germline V CDR1 and CDR2: LGHDT, YNNKEL (reference sequence). The V and J ends lost 4 bases and 3 bases, in that order; junction bases with no gene match: 7. The CDR3 contains 16 residues. CDR3 region: CASSPGQGRINQPQHF. The CDR3 nucleotides are TGTGCCAGCAGCCCGGGACAGGGCCGGATCAATCAGCCCCAGCATTTT.

The chain carries TRBV7-9 and TRBJ1-4; 8 bases align to TRBD1. Trimming took 2 bases from V and 10 from J; bases not matched to a gene: 6. Germline assignment: CDR1 SEHNR and CDR2 FQNEAQ (reference sequence). The CDR3 covers 14 residues. CDR3 in amino acids: CASSLKTGEAKLFF. Written as DNA, the CDR3 is TGTGCCAGCAGCTTAAAGACAGGGGAGGCAAAACTGTTTTTT.

The chain couples TRBV18 to TRBJ1-2; D not resolved. V lost 2 bases to trimming and J lost 0 bases, with 4 bases between them. The germline V gene encodes CDR1 KGHSH and CDR2 LQKENI. The CDR3 runs to 13 residues. The CDR3 DNA reads as TGTGCCAGCTCACCAAGAGCTAACTATGGCTACACCTTC. Its protein is CASSPRANYGYTF. Based on the CDR3 plus reference TRBV18 and TRBJ1-2, the full variable domain is NAGVMQNPRHLVRRRGQEARLRCSPMKGHSHVYWYRQLPEEGLKFMVYLQKENIIDESGMPKERFSAEFPKEGPSILRIQQVVRGDSAAYFCASSPRANYGYTFGSGTRLTVV.

Details on this clone: Compared with germline, one end of the junction differs, possibly owing to a read error. The CDR3 DNA reads as TGTGCTAGCAGCTTAGCCCGGACTGGGACCGGGGAGCTGTTTTTT. As protein: CASSLARTGTGELFF. The chain is built from TRBV7-7 and TRBJ2-2; D perhaps matches TRBD2 (5 bases). Germline CDR1 SSHAT, CDR2 FNYEAQ (reference sequence). There are 15 residues in the CDR3.

This clone is a singleton in its sample. V and J are TRBV13 and TRBJ2-7, with D perhaps matching TRBD1 (5 bases). Germline V gene data show CDR1 as PRHDT and CDR2 as FYEKMQ (reference sequence). Trimming shortened V by 5 bases and J by 3 bases, and 11 bases separated the two germline ends. The CDR3 runs to 13 residues. The CDR3 loop reads CASSGGASYEQYF. CDR3 sequence (DNA): TGTGCCAGCAGCGGTGGGGCAAGCTACGAGCAGTACTTC.

Points on this clone: At one of its ends the junction is not consistent with the germline gene, which may arise from a read error. This chain uses TRBV7-7 with TRBJ2-2; no clear D gene. The V gene's germline CDR1 is SSHAT and CDR2 FNYEAQ (reference sequence). There are 15 residues in the CDR3. For the CDR3, the DNA is TGTGCTAGCAGCCCTAGTCGACTGCTCACCGGGGAGCTGTTTTTT. Its translation: CASSPSRLLTGELFF.

This clone was recorded only once. The chain has TRBV15 and TRBJ2-1; weak D call: TRBD2 (6 bases). This CDR3 has 17 residues. V lost 3 bases and J 8 bases, leaving 23 bases between the germline ends. In germline, CDR1 is LNHNV, CDR2 YYDKDF (reference sequence). The CDR3 spells CATSSYFLAGLRYEQFF. In DNA, the CDR3 is TGTGCCACCAGCAGCTACTTTTTGGCGGGGTTACGCTATGAGCAGTTCTTC.

CDR3 in DNA: TGCGCCAGCAGCCAAGGGGGTCATAATTCACCCCTCCACTTT. It yields the protein CASSQGGHNSPLHF. This chain links TRBV5-1 with TRBJ1-6, with D perhaps TRBD1 (6 bases). V shed 4 bases and J shed 5 bases, with 10 bases lying between them. Germline V lookup: CDR1 SGHRS, CDR2 YFSETQ. There are 14 residues in the CDR3.

V usage is TRBV28 and J usage is TRBJ2-7, with 7 positions matching TRBD1. The germline CDR1 and CDR2 sequences are MDHEN and SYDVKM. V lost 5 bases to trimming and J lost 13 bases; unmatched junction nucleotides: 14. The CDR3 totals 13 residues. The CDR3 protein is CASSPNPGGSVYV. CDR3 bases: TGTGCCAGCAGTCCCAATCCAGGGGGTTCGGTCTACGTC.

The chain links TRBV18 to TRBJ1-1; D unresolved. Trimming shortened V by 3 bases and J by 1 base, and 9 bases separated the two germline ends. Germline V CDR1 and CDR2: KGHSH, LQKENI. The CDR3 has 14 amino acids. The CDR3 sequence: CASSPTRGNTEAFF. The CDR3 DNA sequence: TGTGCCAGCTCACCGACTCGGGGGAACACTGAAGCTTTCTTT.

The V and J genes are TRBV25-1 and TRBJ1-2; D is possibly TRBD1 (5 bases). The CDR3 covers 15 residues. Looked up from germline, CDR1 is MGHDK and CDR2 is SYGVNS. V was pared by 3 bases and J by 1 base, with 12 bases between. The CDR3, as DNA: TGTGCCAGCAGTGAGCAGGGTACCCATAACTATGGCTACACCTTC. Protein sequence: CASSEQGTHNYGYTF.

The genes are TRBV9 and TRBJ2-2; the match to TRBD1 covers 11 bases. With 3 bases clipped from V and 6 bases from J, the junction kept 1 base outside the gene matches. The CDR3 runs to 14 residues. The germline CDR1 and CDR2 sequences are SGDLS and YYNGEE. This chain's CDR3 is CASSEGQGAGELFF. CDR3 coding DNA: TGTGCCAGCAGCGAGGGACAGGGGGCCGGGGAGCTGTTTTTT.

The genes are TRBV19 and TRBJ1-2; D call uncertain. V lost 1 base and J lost 7, with 4 bases in between. This CDR3 comprises 11 residues. Germline V gives CDR1 LNHDA, CDR2 SQIVND (reference sequence). CDR3 nucleotides: TGTGCCAGTAGTATAGTGGCTGGCTACACCTTC. Translating it yields CASSIVAGYTF.

The genes are TRBV30 and TRBJ2-3, with D perhaps TRBD2 (5 bases). V shed 5 bases and J shed 5 bases, with 8 bases lying between them. Germline-derived CDR1 and CDR2 are GTSNPN and SVGIG (reference sequence). The CDR3 runs to 11 residues. The CDR3 sequence: CAWQREDTQYF. In DNA, the CDR3 is TGTGCCTGGCAGAGGGAAGATACGCAGTATTTT.

The V and J genes are TRBV6-5 and TRBJ1-1; 10 bases map to TRBD1. This CDR3 spans 14 amino acids. CDR1 is MNHEY, CDR2 SVGAGI, per germline. The V and J ends lost 6 bases and 4 bases, in that order; junction bases with no gene match: 5. The CDR3 reads CASSHDRGRTEAFF. CDR3 in DNA: TGTGCCAGCAGCCATGACAGGGGGCGCACTGAAGCTTTCTTT.

This chain links TRBV5-1 with TRBJ2-5; TRBD2 matches at 7 bases. CDR1 SGHRS and CDR2 YFSETQ come from the germline V gene. The CDR3 totals 13 residues. Trimming cost V 4 bases and J 4 bases; bases outside gene matches: 4. CDR3 residues: CASSIRLAETQYF. The CDR3 DNA reads as TGCGCCAGCAGCATAAGACTAGCAGAGACCCAGTACTTC.

The V call is TRBV6-1, the J call TRBJ2-3; 8 bases line up with TRBD1. V lost 2 bases to trimming and J lost 3 bases; unmatched junction nucleotides: 4. The germline V gene encodes CDR1 MNHNS and CDR2 SASEGT. The CDR3 length is 15 residues. For the CDR3, the DNA is TGTGCCAGCAGTGAATCGACAGGGGCAACAGATACGCAGTATTTT. This sequence encodes CASSESTGATDTQYF.